This is a list of T cell receptor beta chains from one sample in a study of T cell changes during pregnancy in multiple sclerosis. Clones were sequenced by immunoSEQ multiplex PCR, and TCRdb holds only the in-frame ones, with some missing. The profile shows about 53,000 clones, more than 75% of them singletons. Source: CD8+ T cells from peripheral blood mononuclear cells, taken before pregnancy. These receptors came from a female donor with multiple sclerosis, enrolled in a pregnancy study. CDR3s leave out the opening cysteine and the closing phenylalanine or tryptophan.

CDR3	V	J
ASSAGGASYEQY	TRBV9	TRBJ2-7
ASSQRGANTEAF	TRBV4-1	TRBJ1-1
ASSHPRGSEQY	TRBV4-1	TRBJ2-7
SVEIGVTSGGDTYEQY	TRBV29-1	TRBJ2-7
ASSPTADSSYEQY	TRBV4-3	TRBJ2-7
SVEVQDTWDYEQY	TRBV29-1	TRBJ2-7
ASSESIGGGQPQH	TRBV2	TRBJ1-5
ASSELGSNYGYT	TRBV6-1	TRBJ1-2
ASSSTGGWAKNIQY	TRBV13	TRBJ2-4
ASGLSGATDTQY	TRBV7-3	TRBJ2-3
SVGGGYEQY	TRBV29-1	TRBJ2-7
ASSRDSRNTEAF	TRBV5-5	TRBJ1-1
ASSDYLTEGGETQY	TRBV4-3	TRBJ2-5
ASSFAGYNQPQH	TRBV27	TRBJ1-5
ASTVAPLVYEQY	TRBV6-6	TRBJ2-7
ASSIMQGSHEQY	TRBV19	TRBJ2-7
ASSVERDTQY	TRBV9	TRBJ2-3
ASSDTGGAGWTGELF	TRBV25-1	TRBJ2-2
SVYFFGDRGGGGYT	TRBV29-1	TRBJ1-2
ASSVQLREDIQY	TRBV9	TRBJ2-4
ASRKTGDGYEQY	TRBV19	TRBJ2-7
ASSRHGLDGETQY	TRBV11-2	TRBJ2-5
SVDETGGGNEQF	TRBV29-1	TRBJ2-1
ASSTRGEKWGYT	TRBV27	TRBJ1-2
ASSSLTGDYGYT	TRBV11-2	TRBJ1-2
ASRRQGVGYGYT	TRBV25-1	TRBJ1-2
ASSRLAGITDTQY	TRBV19	TRBJ2-3
ASNPSVRNTEAF	TRBV27	TRBJ1-1
ATRRGDTQY	TRBV2	TRBJ2-3
ASSFPSGGPKETQY	TRBV5-6	TRBJ2-5
ASSQDLSSNYEQY	TRBV4-3	TRBJ2-7
ASSVRENTEAF	TRBV13	TRBJ1-1
ASRFRGFVYEQY	TRBV27	TRBJ2-7
ASSEAGGTSETQY	TRBV9	TRBJ2-5
ASSLGTGPYEQY	TRBV5-1	TRBJ2-7
ASSQRTGKDNIQY	TRBV5-4	TRBJ2-4
ASSLAGDNSPLH	TRBV7-6	TRBJ1-6
ASSTAGGTKNEQF	TRBV27	TRBJ2-1
ASADISYEQY	TRBV2	TRBJ2-7
ASTGTGISGANVLT	TRBV7-8	TRBJ2-6
ASSPSSGGAYEQY	TRBV7-6	TRBJ2-7
ASSLAGGYNEQF	TRBV11-2	TRBJ2-1
ASSWGPLYA	TRBV25-1	TRBJ1-2
SVPLAGGLNTEAF	TRBV29-1	TRBJ1-1
ASTRTAMEKLF	TRBV19	TRBJ1-4
ASSARTGSRTEAF	TRBV5-1	TRBJ1-1
ASSPTGMYEQY	TRBV7-2	TRBJ2-7
ASSIRGTGWNEQY	TRBV19	TRBJ2-7
ASTPGNNQPQH	TRBV19	TRBJ1-5
AISDQYRDYEQY	TRBV10-3	TRBJ2-7
ASSHPGQLNSYNEQF	TRBV4-2	TRBJ2-1
ASSDRLAGTDTQY	TRBV9	TRBJ2-3
ASSWTSGASNQPQH	TRBV19	TRBJ1-5
ASSPVAGGAPQH	TRBV27	TRBJ1-5
ASSLSGGRQETQY	TRBV7-6	TRBJ2-5
ASSLTTGASTDTQY	TRBV4-3	TRBJ2-3
SVGGQGAAHEQY	TRBV29-1	TRBJ2-7
ASTRGRVENTEAF	TRBV6-5	TRBJ1-1
ASSYLKGQSTDTQY	TRBV6-6	TRBJ2-3